The 23 T cell receptor beta chains below come from one sample, sequenced in a study of blood T cell repertoires in COVID-19. Data came from immunoSEQ multiplex PCR; TCRdb stores just in-frame clones and leaves some out. Among over 20,000 clones, about 83% were seen once, and the ten largest hold around 50%. The specimen was peripheral blood. The source of these receptors is a man in his 70s with acute or convalescent COVID-19.

The V call is TRBV11-2, the J call TRBJ2-1; the D gene is possibly TRBD2 (5 bases). There are 14 residues in the CDR3. V lost 3 bases to trimming and J lost 0 bases, with 6 bases between them. Per the germline V gene, CDR1 is SGHAT and CDR2 is FQNNGV. Here the CDR3 DNA reads TGTGCCAGCAGCTTCGCGGGCTCCTACAATGAGCAGTTCTTC. This sequence encodes CASSFAGSYNEQFF.

This chain uses TRBV3-1 (or the pseudogene TRBV3-2) with TRBJ1-4; 8 bases align to TRBD1. Germline-derived CDR1 and CDR2 are LGHDT and YNNKEL (reference sequence). The CDR3 contains 15 residues. Trimming at V came to 1 base and at J to 10 bases, leaving 8 bases not matched to a gene. CDR3 residues: CASSQGDTGGGKLFF. The CDR3 coding sequence is TGTGCCAGCAGCCAAGGTGATACAGGGGGAGGAAAACTGTTTTTT.

This clone was picked up a small number of times. This chain joins TRBV9 and TRBJ1-1, with TRBD1 matching 9 bases. The V segment lost 4 bases and the J segment 4 bases; nucleotides outside the gene matches: 8. Germline CDR1 reads SGDLS; CDR2 reads YYNGEE. This CDR3 contains 15 residues. CDR3 sequence (DNA): TGTGCCAGCAGCCCATGGGGGACAGGGATCACTGAAGCTTTCTTT. Its translation: CASSPWGTGITEAFF.

V and J are TRBV5-4 and TRBJ2-3, with 8 nucleotides matching TRBD2. CDR1 is SGHNT, CDR2 YYREEE, per germline (reference sequence). V was clipped by 6 bases and J by 4 bases; unmatched bases: 10. The CDR3 loop spans 15 amino acids. CDR3 bases: TGTGCCAGCATCGGCGGGGGGAGAGCGGCAGATACGCAGTATTTT. Amino acids: CASIGGGRAADTQYF.

J is TRBJ1-2 and V is TRBV5-1; D might be TRBD1 (5 bases). The CDR3 runs 14 residues. Deletions cut 1 base from V and 7 bases from J, with 14 bases between. CDR1 and CDR2 from the germline V gene are SGHRS and YFSETQ. In nucleotides, the CDR3 is TGCGCCAGCAGCTTGCTTAGGGGCAATGGTGGCTACACCTTC. Encoded protein: CASSLLRGNGGYTF. The full variable domain, with the rest looked up from reference TRBV5-1 and TRBJ1-2, is KAGVTQTPRYLIKTRGQQVTLSCSPISGHRSVSWYQQTPGQGLQFLFEYFSETQRNKGNFPGRFSGRQFSNSRSEMNVSTLELGDSALYLCASSLLRGNGGYTFGSGTRLTVV.

V is TRBV29-1 and J is TRBJ2-2, with D maybe TRBD2 (6 bases). The germline CDR1 and CDR2 sequences are SQVTM and ANQGSEA. CDR3 length: 13 residues. Trimming stripped 4 bases from V and 7 bases from J, with 13 bases between. CDR3 sequence: CSVVHGGNGELFF. DNA of the CDR3: TGCAGCGTTGTCCATGGGGGGAACGGGGAGCTGTTTTTT.

The chain links TRBV6-5 to TRBJ1-1, with TRBD1 identical over 8 bases. The CDR3 has 15 residues. Trimming removed 7 bases from V and 2 bases from J; junction bases left unmatched: 9. In germline, CDR1 is MNHEY, CDR2 SVGAGI. CDR3: CASNHRTGTNTEAFF. The CDR3 DNA is TGTGCCAGCAACCACAGGACAGGGACCAACACTGAAGCTTTCTTT.

This chain links TRBV19 with TRBJ1-2; 9 nucleotides line up with TRBD1. Germline CDR1 LNHDA, CDR2 SQIVND (reference sequence). Trimming removed 7 bases from V and 8 bases from J; junction bases left unmatched: 14. CDR3 length: 15 amino acids. This CDR3 is CASTPDGDRVLGYTF. The CDR3 DNA is TGTGCCAGTACCCCCGACGGGGACAGGGTTTTAGGCTACACCTTC.

This rearrangement joins TRBV30 to TRBJ1-4; tentative D call: TRBD1 (5 bases). V gave up 8 bases and J gave up 7 bases, with 14 bases separating them. There are 12 residues in the CDR3. Looked up from germline, CDR1 is GTSNPN and CDR2 is SVGIG (reference sequence). CDR3 nucleotides: TGTGCCCGGGGCCCAACCGGTGAAAAACTGTTTTTT. It codes for CARGPTGEKLFF.

The chain joins TRBV16 to TRBJ2-5; D might be TRBD2 (5 bases). The CDR3 covers 15 residues. Trimming took off 0 bases at V and 5 bases at J, with 13 bases between the two ends. CDR1 is KGHSY and CDR2 is FQNENV in the germline V gene. The CDR3 here is CASSQSIRGRETQYF. The CDR3 DNA follows: TGTGCCAGCAGCCAATCAATCCGGGGTCGGGAGACCCAGTACTTC. Complete variable domain (other parts from reference TRBV16 and TRBJ2-5): GEEVAQTPKHLVRGEGQKAKLYCAPIKGHSYVFWYQQVLKNEFKFLISFQNENVFDETGMPKERFSAKCLPNSPCSLEIQATKLEDSAVYFCASSQSIRGRETQYFGPGTRLLVL.

This clone was seen more than once but under ten times. The V call is TRBV6-5, the J call TRBJ2-2; TRBD2 is a possible D gene (6 bases). Looked up from germline, CDR1 is MNHEY and CDR2 is SVGAGI. The CDR3 consists of 13 residues. CDR3 sequence reads: CVTRRANTGELFF. For the CDR3, the DNA is TGTGTCACAAGGAGGGCGAACACCGGGGAGCTGTTTTTT.

This chain connects TRBV6-5 to TRBJ1-2; tentatively, D is TRBD1 (6 bases). Germline CDR1 reads MNHEY; CDR2 reads SVGAGI. This CDR3 comprises 12 residues. Trimming removed 5 bases from V and 6 bases from J, with 10 bases in between. The CDR3 sequence is CASSPQGNGYTF. For the CDR3, the DNA is TGTGCCAGCAGTCCACAGGGTAATGGCTACACCTTC.

The chain is built from TRBV9 and TRBJ1-4; D is unresolved. Looked up from germline, CDR1 is SGDLS and CDR2 is YYNGEE. This CDR3 is built from 15 residues. V was pared by 3 bases and J by 0 bases, with 9 bases between. The chain's CDR3 is CASSAEVTTNEKLFF. The CDR3 nucleotides are TGTGCCAGCAGCGCCGAGGTGACAACTAATGAAAAACTGTTTTTT.

This clone was picked up a small number of times. V is TRBV21-1 and J is TRBJ2-7; the D call in the table, TRBD1, was not verified against the DNA. TRBV21-1 counts as a pseudogene. The CDR3 has 14 residues. The CDR3, as DNA: TGTGCCAGCAGCAGAACCAGGACAGGCTACGAGCAGTACTTC. Translated, it gives CASSRTRTGYEQYF.

The V call is TRBV6-5, the J call TRBJ2-5; D possibly corresponds to TRBD2 (6 bases). Deletions cut 0 bases from V and 7 bases from J, with 15 bases between. Germline V gives CDR1 MNHEY, CDR2 SVGAGI. The CDR3 is 15 residues long. In DNA, the CDR3 is TGTGCCAGCAGTTACTCTCGGGGGAGAGTGTTGACCCAGTACTTC. Translated: CASSYSRGRVLTQYF.

This chain links TRBV5-4 with TRBJ2-2; 9 positions agree with TRBD1. This CDR3 has 16 residues. CDR1 and CDR2 from the germline V gene are SGHNT and YYREEE (reference sequence). V shed 10 bases and J 7 bases; nucleotides not matched to a gene: 17. CDR3 nucleotides: TGTGCCTCCCACCCACAGGGGGCGTTGAGCGGCGGGGAGCTGTTTTTT. Translating gives CASHPQGALSGGELFF.

The CDR3 is CASSVREGTNEKLFF. Here the CDR3 DNA reads TGTGCCAGCAGCGTAAGGGAGGGCACTAATGAAAAACTGTTTTTT. This chain joins TRBV9 and TRBJ1-4; D remains unclear. The CDR3 extends over 15 amino acids. The V end was cut by 1 base, the J end by 2 bases, with 9 bases between. Germline lookup yields CDR1 SGDLS and CDR2 YYNGEE.

The CDR3 DNA follows: TGTGCCAGCTCACCTACAGGGTTGGACGGGACCCAGTACTTC. Protein: CASSPTGLDGTQYF. The genes are TRBV18 and TRBJ2-5, with D tentatively TRBD1 (6 bases). V lost 3 bases to trimming and J lost 7 bases, with 15 bases between them. Per germline, CDR1 KGHSH and CDR2 LQKENI. This CDR3 region has 14 residues.

The V and J genes are TRBV7-6 and TRBJ1-6; TRBD1 might be the D (6 bases). V was trimmed by 1 base and J by 5 bases, leaving 6 bases between them. The V gene's germline CDR1 is SGHVS and CDR2 FNYEAQ. The CDR3 has 14 residues. The CDR3 coding sequence is TGTGCCAGCAGCTTAGGGACAGATAATTCACCCCTCCACTTT. Protein: CASSLGTDNSPLHF.

The chain uses TRBV7-9 and TRBJ2-2, with D perhaps TRBD2 (5 bases). The CDR3 extends over 15 amino acids. Germline V lookup: CDR1 SEHNR, CDR2 FQNEAQ (reference sequence). The V and J ends lost 7 bases and 0 bases respectively, with 12 bases between them. Here the CDR3 reads CASILSAPNTGELFF. CDR3 coding DNA: TGTGCCAGCATCCTTAGCGCCCCGAACACCGGGGAGCTGTTTTTT.

V usage is TRBV7-2 and J usage is TRBJ1-5; D may be TRBD1 (6 bases). The germline gives CDR1 SGHTA, CDR2 FQGNSA. The V end was cut by 0 bases, the J end by 7 bases, with 13 bases between. The CDR3 covers 15 residues. The CDR3 is CASSLASGAGQPQHF. CDR3 coding DNA: TGTGCCAGCAGCTTAGCATCAGGGGCTGGACAGCCCCAGCATTTT.

The rearrangement joins TRBV19 to TRBJ2-4, with 10 bases lining up with TRBD1. Germline lookup yields CDR1 LNHDA and CDR2 SQIVND (reference sequence). V lost 6 bases to trimming and J lost 3 bases; unmatched junction nucleotides: 5. The CDR3 consists of 15 residues. The CDR3 coding sequence is TGTGCCAGTAGCTGGACAGGGGGTGGCAAAAACATTCAGTACTTC. It is translated as CASSWTGGGKNIQYF.

The rearrangement uses TRBV28 and TRBJ2-2; D is undetermined. This CDR3 has 15 residues. Trimming cost V 3 bases and J 4 bases, with 12 bases left between them. Per the germline V gene, CDR1 is MDHEN and CDR2 is SYDVKM. In nucleotides, the CDR3 is TGTGCCAGCAGTTTGTCTAGTCCCGGCACCGGGGAGCTGTTTTTT. Translating gives CASSLSSPGTGELFF.